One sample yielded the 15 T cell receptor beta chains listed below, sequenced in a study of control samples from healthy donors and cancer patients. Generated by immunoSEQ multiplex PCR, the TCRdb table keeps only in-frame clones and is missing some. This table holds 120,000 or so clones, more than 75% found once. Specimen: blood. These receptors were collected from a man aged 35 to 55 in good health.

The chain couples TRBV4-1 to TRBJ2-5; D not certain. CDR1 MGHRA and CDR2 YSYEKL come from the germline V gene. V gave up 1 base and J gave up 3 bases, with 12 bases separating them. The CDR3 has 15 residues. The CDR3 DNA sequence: TGCGCCAGCAGCCAAGCACGGCTAGGAAAAGAGACCCAGTACTTC. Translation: CASSQARLGKETQYF.

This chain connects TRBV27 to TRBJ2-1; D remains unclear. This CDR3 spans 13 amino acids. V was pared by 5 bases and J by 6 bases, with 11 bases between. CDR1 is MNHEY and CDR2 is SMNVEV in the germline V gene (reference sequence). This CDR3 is CASSPNRVNEQFF. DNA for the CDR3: TGTGCCAGCAGTCCAAATAGGGTCAATGAGCAGTTCTTC.

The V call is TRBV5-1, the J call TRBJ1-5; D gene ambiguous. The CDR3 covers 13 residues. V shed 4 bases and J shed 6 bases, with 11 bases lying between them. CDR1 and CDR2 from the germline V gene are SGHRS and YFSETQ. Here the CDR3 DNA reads TGCGCCAGCAGCGAGACCGGTCGTCAGCCCCAGCATTTT. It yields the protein CASSETGRQPQHF.

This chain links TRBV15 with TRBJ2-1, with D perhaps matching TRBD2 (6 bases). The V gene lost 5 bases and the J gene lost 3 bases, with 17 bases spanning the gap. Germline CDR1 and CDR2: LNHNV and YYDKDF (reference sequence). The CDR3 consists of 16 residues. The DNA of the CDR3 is TGTGCCACCAGCGACCCCGGACGGGGGAACTACAATGAGCAGTTCTTC. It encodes CATSDPGRGNYNEQFF.

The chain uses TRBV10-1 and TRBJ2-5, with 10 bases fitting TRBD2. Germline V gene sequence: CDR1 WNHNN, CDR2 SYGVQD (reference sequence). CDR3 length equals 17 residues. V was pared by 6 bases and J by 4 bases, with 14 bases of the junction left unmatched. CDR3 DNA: TGCGCCAGCAGCCGGGGGCAAACTAGCGGGGTTGGAGAGACCCAGTACTTC. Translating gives CASSRGQTSGVGETQYF.

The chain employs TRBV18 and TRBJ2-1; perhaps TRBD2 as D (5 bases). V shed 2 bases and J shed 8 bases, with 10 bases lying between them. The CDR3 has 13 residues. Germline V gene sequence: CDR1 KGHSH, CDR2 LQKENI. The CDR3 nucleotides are TGTGCCAGCTCACCAGGGCTGAGGGATGAGCAGTTCTTC. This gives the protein CASSPGLRDEQFF.

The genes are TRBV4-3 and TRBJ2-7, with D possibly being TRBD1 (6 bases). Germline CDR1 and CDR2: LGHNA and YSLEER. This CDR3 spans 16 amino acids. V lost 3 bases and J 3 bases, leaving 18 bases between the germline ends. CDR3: CASSQALIRGGYEQYF. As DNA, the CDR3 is TGCGCCAGCAGCCAGGCTTTGATACGAGGGGGCTACGAGCAGTACTTC.

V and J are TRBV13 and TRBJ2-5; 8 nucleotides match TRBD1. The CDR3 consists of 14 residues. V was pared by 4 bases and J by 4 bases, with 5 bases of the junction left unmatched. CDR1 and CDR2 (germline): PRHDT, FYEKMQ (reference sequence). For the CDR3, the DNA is TGTGCCAGCAGCTCGGACAGGGTAGGAGAGACCCAGTACTTC. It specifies CASSSDRVGETQYF.

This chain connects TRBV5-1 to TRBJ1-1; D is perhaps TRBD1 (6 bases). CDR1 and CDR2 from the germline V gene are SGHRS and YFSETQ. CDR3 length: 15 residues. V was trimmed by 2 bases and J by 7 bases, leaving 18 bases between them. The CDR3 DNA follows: TGCGCCAGCAGCTTAGACCTGACAGGAGGGGTTGAAGCTTTCTTT. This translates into CASSLDLTGGVEAFF.

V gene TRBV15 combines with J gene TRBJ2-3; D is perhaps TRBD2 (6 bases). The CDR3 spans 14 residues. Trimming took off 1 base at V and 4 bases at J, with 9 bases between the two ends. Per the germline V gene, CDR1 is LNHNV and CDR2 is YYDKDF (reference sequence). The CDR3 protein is CATSRAPGADTQYF. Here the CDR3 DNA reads TGTGCCACCAGCAGAGCTCCGGGGGCAGATACGCAGTATTTT.

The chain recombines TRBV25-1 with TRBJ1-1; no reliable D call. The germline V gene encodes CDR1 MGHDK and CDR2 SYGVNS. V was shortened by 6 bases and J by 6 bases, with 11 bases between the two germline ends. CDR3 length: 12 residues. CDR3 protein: CASRTTSAEAFF. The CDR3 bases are TGTGCCAGCAGAACCACCTCCGCTGAAGCTTTCTTT.

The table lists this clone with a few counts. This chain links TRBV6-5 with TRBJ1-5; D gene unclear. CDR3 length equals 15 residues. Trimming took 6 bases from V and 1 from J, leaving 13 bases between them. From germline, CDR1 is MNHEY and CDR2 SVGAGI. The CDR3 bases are TGTGCCAGCAGGGTATTCCGGGAGAGCAATCAGCCCCAGCATTTT. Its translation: CASRVFRESNQPQHF.

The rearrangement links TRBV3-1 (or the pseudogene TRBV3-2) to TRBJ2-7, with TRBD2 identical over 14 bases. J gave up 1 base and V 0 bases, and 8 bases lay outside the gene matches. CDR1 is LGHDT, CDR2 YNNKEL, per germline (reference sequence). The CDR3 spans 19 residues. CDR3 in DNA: TGTGCCAGCAGCCAAGATCCCGGACTAGCGGGGGGCCCTTCCTACGAGCAGTACTTC. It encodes CASSQDPGLAGGPSYEQYF.

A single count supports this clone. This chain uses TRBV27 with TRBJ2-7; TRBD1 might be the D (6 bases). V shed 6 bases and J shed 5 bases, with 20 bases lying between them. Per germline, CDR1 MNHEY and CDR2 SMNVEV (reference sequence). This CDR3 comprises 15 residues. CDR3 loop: CASRNAGTNLNEQYF. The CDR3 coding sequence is TGTGCCAGCAGAAACGCCGGGACAAACCTCAACGAGCAGTACTTC.

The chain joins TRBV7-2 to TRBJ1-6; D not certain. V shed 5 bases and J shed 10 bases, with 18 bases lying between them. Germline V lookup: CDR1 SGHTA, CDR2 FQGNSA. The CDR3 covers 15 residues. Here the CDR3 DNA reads TGTGCCAGCAGCCCCGGCAGCGGCAGATACTCACCCCTCCACTTT. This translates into CASSPGSGRYSPLHF.